This entry features one T cell receptor (beta chain) sequence. The CDR3 totals 15 residues. J gave up 4 bases and V 4 bases, and 5 bases lay outside the gene matches. The germline CDR1 and CDR2 sequences are SGHRS and YFSETQ. These data come from a study of blood T cell repertoires in COVID-19. Study details: Acute and convalescent COVID-19 samples came from the United States, Italy and Spain.

Per the original data handling: The authors estimated nucleated cell counts from reference gene primer amplification. Here immunoSEQ multiplex PCR was the method, and the copy in TCRdb shows in-frame clones only, minus some. V and J calls and clone size are given by that table; D and trimming were obtained from the DNA. The table records tens of thousands of clones, around 90% of them present only once. The sample comprised peripheral blood. The chain couples TRBV5-1 to TRBJ1-6; 7 bases map to TRBD1. This TCR was sampled from a man at least 80 years old with acute or convalescent COVID-19. CDR3 nucleotides: TGCGCCAGCAGCCCGTCGACAGGGTATAATTCACCCCTCCACTTT. Translating gives CASSPSTGYNSPLHF.